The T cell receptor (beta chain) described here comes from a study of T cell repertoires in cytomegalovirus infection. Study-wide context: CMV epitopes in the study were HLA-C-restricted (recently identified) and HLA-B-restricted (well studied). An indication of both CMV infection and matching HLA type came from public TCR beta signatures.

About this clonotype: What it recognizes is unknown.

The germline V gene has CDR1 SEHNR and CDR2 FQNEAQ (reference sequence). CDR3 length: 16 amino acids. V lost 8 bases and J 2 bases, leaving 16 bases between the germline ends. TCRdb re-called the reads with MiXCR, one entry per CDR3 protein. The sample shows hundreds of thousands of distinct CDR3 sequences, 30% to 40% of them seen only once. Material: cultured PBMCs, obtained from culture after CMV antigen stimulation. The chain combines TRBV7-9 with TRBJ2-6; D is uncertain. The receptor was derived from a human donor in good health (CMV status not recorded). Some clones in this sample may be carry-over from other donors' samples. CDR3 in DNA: TGTGCCAGCGCCTCCCCGAACGCGGCTGGGGCCAACGTCCTGACTTTC. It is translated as CASASPNAAGANVLTF.